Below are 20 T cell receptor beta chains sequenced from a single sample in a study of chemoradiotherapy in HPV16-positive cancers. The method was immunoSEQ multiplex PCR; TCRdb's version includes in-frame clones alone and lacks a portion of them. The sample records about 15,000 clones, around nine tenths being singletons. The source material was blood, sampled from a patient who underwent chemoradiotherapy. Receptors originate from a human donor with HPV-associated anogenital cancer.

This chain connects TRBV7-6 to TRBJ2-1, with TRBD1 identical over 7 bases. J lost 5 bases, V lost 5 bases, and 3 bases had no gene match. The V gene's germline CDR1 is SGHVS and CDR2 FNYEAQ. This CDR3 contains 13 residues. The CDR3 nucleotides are TGTGCCAGCAGCCTCGGGACAGACAATGAGCAGTTCTTC. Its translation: CASSLGTDNEQFF.

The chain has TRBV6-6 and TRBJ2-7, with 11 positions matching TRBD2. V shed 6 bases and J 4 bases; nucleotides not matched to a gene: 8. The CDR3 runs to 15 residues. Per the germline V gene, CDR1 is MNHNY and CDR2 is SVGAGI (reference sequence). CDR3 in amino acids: CASRTVAGGRYEQYF. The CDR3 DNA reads TGTGCCAGCAGGACGGTAGCGGGGGGGAGGTACGAGCAGTACTTC.

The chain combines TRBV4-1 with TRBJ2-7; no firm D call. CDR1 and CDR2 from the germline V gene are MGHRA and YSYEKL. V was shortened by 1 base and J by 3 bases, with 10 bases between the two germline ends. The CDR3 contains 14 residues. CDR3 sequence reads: CASSQVVNNYEQYF. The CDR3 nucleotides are TGCGCCAGCAGCCAAGTTGTAAATAACTACGAGCAGTACTTC.

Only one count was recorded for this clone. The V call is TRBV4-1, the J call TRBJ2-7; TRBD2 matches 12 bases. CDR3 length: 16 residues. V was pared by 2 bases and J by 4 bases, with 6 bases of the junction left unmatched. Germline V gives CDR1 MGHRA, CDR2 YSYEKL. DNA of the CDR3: TGCGCCAGCAGCCAACTCCTAGCGGGAGGGGGGTACGAGCAGTACTTC. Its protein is CASSQLLAGGGYEQYF.

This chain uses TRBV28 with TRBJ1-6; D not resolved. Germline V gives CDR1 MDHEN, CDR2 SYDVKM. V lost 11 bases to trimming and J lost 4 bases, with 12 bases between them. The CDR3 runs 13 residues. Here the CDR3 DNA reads TGTGCCTGCGTTGGAGCTTATAATTCACCCCTCCACTTT. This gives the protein CACVGAYNSPLHF.

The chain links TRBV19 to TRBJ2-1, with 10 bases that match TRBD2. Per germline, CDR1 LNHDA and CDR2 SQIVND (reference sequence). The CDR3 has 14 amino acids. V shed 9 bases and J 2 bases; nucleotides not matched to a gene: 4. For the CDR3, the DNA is TGTGCCAGCGAAGCGGGAGGGCCCTACAATGAGCAGTTCTTC. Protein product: CASEAGGPYNEQFF.

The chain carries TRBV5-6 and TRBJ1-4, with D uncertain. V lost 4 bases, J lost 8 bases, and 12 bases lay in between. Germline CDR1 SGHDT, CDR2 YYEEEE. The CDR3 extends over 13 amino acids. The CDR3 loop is CASSLNLGEKLFF. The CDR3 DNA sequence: TGTGCCAGCAGCCTGAACCTCGGAGAAAAACTGTTTTTT.

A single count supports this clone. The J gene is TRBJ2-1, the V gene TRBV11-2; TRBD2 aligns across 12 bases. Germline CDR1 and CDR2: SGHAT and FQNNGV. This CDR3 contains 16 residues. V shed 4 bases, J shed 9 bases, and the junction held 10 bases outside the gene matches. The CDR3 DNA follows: TGTGCCAGCAGCTCCCGACTAGCGGGGGTTATATCTGAGCAGTTCTTC. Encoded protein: CASSSRLAGVISEQFF.

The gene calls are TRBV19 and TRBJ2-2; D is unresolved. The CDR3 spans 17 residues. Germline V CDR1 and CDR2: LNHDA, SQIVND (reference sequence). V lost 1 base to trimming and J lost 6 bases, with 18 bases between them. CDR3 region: CASSIGGVSVSSGELFF. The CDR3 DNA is TGTGCCAGTAGTATAGGAGGCGTAAGTGTCTCGTCCGGGGAGCTGTTTTTT.

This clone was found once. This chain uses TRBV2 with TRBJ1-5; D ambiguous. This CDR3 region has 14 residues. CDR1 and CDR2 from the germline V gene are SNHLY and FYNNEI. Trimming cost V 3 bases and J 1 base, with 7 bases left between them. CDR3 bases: TGTGCCAGCAGTGAGATAGTGAGCAATCAGCCCCAGCATTTT. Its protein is CASSEIVSNQPQHF.

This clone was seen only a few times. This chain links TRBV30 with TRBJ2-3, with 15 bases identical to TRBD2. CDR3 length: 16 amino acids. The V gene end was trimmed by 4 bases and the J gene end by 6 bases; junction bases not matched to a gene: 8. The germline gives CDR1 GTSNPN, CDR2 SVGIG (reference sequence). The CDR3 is CAWTPGLAGGGDTQYF. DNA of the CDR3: TGTGCCTGGACCCCGGGACTAGCGGGGGGAGGGGATACGCAGTATTTT.

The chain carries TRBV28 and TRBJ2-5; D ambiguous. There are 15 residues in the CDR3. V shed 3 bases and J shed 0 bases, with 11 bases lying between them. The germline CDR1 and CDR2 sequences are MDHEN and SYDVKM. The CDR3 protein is CASSFKAEYQETQYF. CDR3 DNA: TGTGCCAGCAGTTTCAAGGCAGAGTACCAAGAGACCCAGTACTTC.

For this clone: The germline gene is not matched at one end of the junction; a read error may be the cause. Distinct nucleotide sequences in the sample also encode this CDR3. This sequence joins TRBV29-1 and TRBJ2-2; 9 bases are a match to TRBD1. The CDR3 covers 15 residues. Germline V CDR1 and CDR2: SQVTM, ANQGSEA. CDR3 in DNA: TGCAGCGTGACCGGGGGACAGGGTAACACCGGGGAACTGTTTTTT. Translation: CSVTGGQGNTGELFF.

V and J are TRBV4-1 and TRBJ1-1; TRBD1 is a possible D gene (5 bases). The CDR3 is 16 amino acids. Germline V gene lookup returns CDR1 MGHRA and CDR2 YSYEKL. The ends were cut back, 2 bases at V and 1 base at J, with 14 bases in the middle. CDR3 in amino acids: CASSQLQPGPNTEAFF. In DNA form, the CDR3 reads TGCGCCAGCAGCCAACTCCAACCGGGACCGAACACTGAAGCTTTCTTT.

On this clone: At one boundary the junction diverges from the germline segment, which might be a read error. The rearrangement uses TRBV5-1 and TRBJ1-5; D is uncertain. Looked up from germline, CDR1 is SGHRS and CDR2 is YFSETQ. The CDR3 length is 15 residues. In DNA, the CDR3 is TGCGCCGGCAGCTCGGACGGGGAGGTGAATCAGCCCCAGCATTTT. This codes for CAGSSDGEVNQPQHF.

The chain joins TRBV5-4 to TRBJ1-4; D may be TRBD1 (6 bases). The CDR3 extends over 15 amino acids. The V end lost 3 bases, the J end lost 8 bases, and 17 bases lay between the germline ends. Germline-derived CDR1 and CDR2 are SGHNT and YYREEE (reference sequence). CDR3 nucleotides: TGTGCCAGCAGCTCTGGGGAGACAGGACGCGAAAAACTGTTTTTT. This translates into CASSSGETGREKLFF.

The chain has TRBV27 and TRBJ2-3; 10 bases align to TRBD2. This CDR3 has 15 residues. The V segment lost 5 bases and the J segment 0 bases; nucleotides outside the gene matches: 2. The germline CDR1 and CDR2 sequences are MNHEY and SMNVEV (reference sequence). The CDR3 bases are TGTGCCAGCAGTATACTAGCGGGGAGCACAGATACGCAGTATTTT. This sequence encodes CASSILAGSTDTQYF.

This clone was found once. The CDR3 spells CASSGTSGKETQYF. Written as DNA, the CDR3 is TGTGCCAGCAGCGGGACTAGCGGGAAAGAGACCCAGTACTTC. The rearrangement links TRBV7-9 to TRBJ2-5, with 13 bases that match TRBD2. Per germline, CDR1 SEHNR and CDR2 FQNEAQ (reference sequence). V was clipped by 5 bases and J by 3 bases; unmatched bases: 0. The CDR3 has 14 amino acids.

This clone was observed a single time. CDR3 sequence reads: CASSTQENSYEQYF. CDR3 sequence (DNA): TGTGCCAGCAGCACACAGGAAAATTCCTACGAGCAGTACTTC. The gene calls are TRBV28 and TRBJ2-7, with a tentative D call TRBD1 (5 bases). V gave up 6 bases and J gave up 1 base, with 13 bases separating them. The CDR3 has 14 residues. From germline, CDR1 is MDHEN and CDR2 SYDVKM.

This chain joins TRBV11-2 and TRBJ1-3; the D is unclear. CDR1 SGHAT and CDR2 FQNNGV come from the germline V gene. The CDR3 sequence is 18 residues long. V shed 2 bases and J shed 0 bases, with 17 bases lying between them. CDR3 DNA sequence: TGTGCCAGCAGCTTAACCAGGATTAGTCCTAACTCTGGAAACACCATATATTTT. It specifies CASSLTRISPNSGNTIYF.